The clone carrying this T cell receptor (beta chain) was recorded a few times. No antigen is known for it. TCRdb re-called the reads through MiXCR, storing one row per CDR3 protein. The repertoire holds hundreds of thousands of distinct CDR3 sequences, with roughly 31% as singletons. These data originate in a study of T cell repertoires in cytomegalovirus infection. At the level of the study: CMV epitopes that were recently identified and HLA-C-restricted were used alongside well-studied HLA-B-restricted ones. Public TCR beta signatures indicated both CMV infection and matching HLA type. Study findings and constraints: There were carriers of CMV plus the relevant HLA, and cumulative public TCR beta family frequency identified them. CMV-specific TCR beta clonotypes restricted by HLA-C were the ones dominating the ex vivo response.

The material was cultured CD8+ T cells from PBMCs, obtained from culture after CMV antigen stimulation. This TCR was sampled from a human donor in good health (CMV status not recorded). Some clones in this sample may be carry-over from other donors' samples.

Here the CDR3 DNA reads TGTGCCAGCAGTTTAAACTGGGGAAACACCATATATTTT. This sequence encodes CASSLNWGNTIYF. V gene TRBV12-3 or TRBV12-4 combines with J gene TRBJ1-3; no clear D gene. This CDR3 has 13 amino acids. V gave up 2 bases and J gave up 4 bases, with 6 bases separating them.